Described below is a single T cell receptor (beta chain) sequence and its context. Study processing details: Amplification of reference gene primers provided the estimated nucleated cell counts. The table came from immunoSEQ multiplex PCR; TCRdb's copy has only in-frame clones and leaves some out. Clone size and V and J calls were adopted from that table, with D and trimming inferred from the DNA. In the table there are 65,000 or so clones, 81% of which are singletons. This specimen comes from a study of blood T cell repertoires in COVID-19. On the study more broadly: From the United States, Italy and Spain came samples of acute and convalescent COVID-19. T cells, B-cell-depleted T cells, or PBMCs provided the cDNA or gDNA that served as material.

V was clipped by 3 bases and J by 8 bases, with 8 bases between them. The CDR3 is 12 residues long. The specimen was peripheral blood. This chain uses TRBV12-3 or TRBV12-4 with TRBJ1-3; D remains ambiguous. This sequence originates from a woman in her seventies with acute or convalescent COVID-19. The CDR3 here is CASSFGDHTIYF. The DNA of the CDR3 is TGTGCCAGCAGTTTCGGGGATCACACCATATATTTT.